Below, 23 T cell receptor beta chains from the same sample are listed, as sequenced in a study of identical twins (dated by TCRdb to about 2016). Libraries were built with 5' RACE. TCRdb records Illumina HiSeq 2000 as the sequencer. TCRdb redid the processing of the public reads, applying fastp at Q25 and MiXCR, and retained in-frame beta chains. Rows with a matching CDR3 protein are joined into one entry that keeps the most common DNA and genes. For this sample the table gives about 660,000 distinct CDR3 sequences, of which approximately 9% were detected only once. The ten largest clones add up to 0.98% of the sample. This same sample was also part of a study on yellow fever vaccine responses in identical twins.

The source material was PBMCs. Source of these receptors: a woman aged 18-35 years in good health.

This clonotype was observed a few times. This chain joins TRBV12-3 or TRBV12-4 and TRBJ1-5; 7 nucleotides match TRBD1. V was pared by 6 bases and J by 5 bases, with 10 bases of the junction left unmatched. CDR3 length: 15 residues. DNA of the CDR3: TGTGCCAGCAGGAGACAGGGCACTGGGGATCAGCCCCAGCATTTT. Residues: CASRRQGTGDQPQHF.

The chain employs TRBV28 and TRBJ1-3, with D uncertain. V lost 5 bases, J lost 5 bases, and 10 bases lay in between. CDR3 length equals 13 residues. Germline lookup yields CDR1 MDHEN and CDR2 SYDVKM. As DNA, the CDR3 is TGTGCCAGCAGTCCGAGGACGAGAAACACCATATATTTT. Translated, it gives CASSPRTRNTIYF.

This sequence joins TRBV6-2 or TRBV6-3 and TRBJ1-5, with 8 bases that match TRBD1. Germline V gives CDR1 MNHEY, CDR2 SVGEGT. CDR3 length: 15 residues. V lost 6 bases to trimming and J lost 2 bases; unmatched junction nucleotides: 6. The CDR3 sequence: CASRIQGDGNQPQHF. The CDR3 region has the DNA TGTGCCAGCAGGATACAGGGGGACGGCAATCAGCCCCAGCATTTT.

This clonotype has just a few counts. The chain carries TRBV12-3 or TRBV12-4 and TRBJ2-1; 12 bases fit TRBD2. The CDR3 is 13 amino acids. After removal of 9 bases from V and 8 bases from J, the junction contained 5 bases not matched to a gene. The CDR3 nucleotides read TGTGCCAGTAGGACTAGCGGGAAACATGAGCAGTTCTTC. This gives the protein CASRTSGKHEQFF.

This clonotype was recorded a few times. The chain links TRBV27 to TRBJ2-7; D unclear. Trimming removed 7 bases from V and 5 bases from J, with 15 bases in between. Germline V gene data show CDR1 as MNHEY and CDR2 as SMNVEV (reference sequence). The CDR3 totals 13 residues. In nucleotides, the CDR3 is TGTGCCAGCACAGGTCAGTTTCGGGACGAGCAGTACTTC. This sequence encodes CASTGQFRDEQYF.

This clonotype turned up a few times. In DNA, the CDR3 is TGTGCCAGCAGCTCGACAGCTAGCAATCAGCCCCAGCATTTT. As protein: CASSSTASNQPQHF. The genes are TRBV5-6 and TRBJ1-5, with a tentative D call TRBD1 (5 bases). Germline V gene lookup returns CDR1 SGHDT and CDR2 YYEEEE. The CDR3 consists of 14 residues. With 3 bases removed from V and 0 bases from J, the gap between germline ends came to 7 bases. Filled out from reference TRBV5-6 and TRBJ1-5, the complete variable domain reads DAGVTQSPTHLIKTRGQQVTLRCSPKSGHDTVSWYQQALGQGPQFIFQYYEEEERQRGNFPDRFSGHQFPNYSSELNVNALLLGDSALYLCASSSTASNQPQHFGDGTRLSIL.

As to this clonotype: The junction does not match germline at one end; this may be a read error. This chain's CDR3 is CTSSLPPTFWGAGNNEQFF. The DNA of the CDR3 is TGTACCAGCAGTTTACCGCCTACTTTTTGGGGGGCGGGAAACAATGAGCAGTTCTTC. The chain recombines TRBV12-3 or TRBV12-4 with TRBJ2-1; tentatively, D is TRBD1 or TRBD2 (6 bases each). CDR3 length equals 19 residues.

This clonotype turned up a few times. The rearrangement joins TRBV20-1 to TRBJ1-2; D possibly corresponds to TRBD1 (6 bases). Germline CDR1 DFQATT, CDR2 SNEGSKA (reference sequence). V was trimmed by 0 bases and J by 7 bases, leaving 12 bases between them. The CDR3 sequence is 13 residues long. The CDR3 bases are TGCAGTGCTAGAGAACCACAGGGCTCTGGCTACACCTTC. Its protein product is CSAREPQGSGYTF.

This clonotype came up a few times. V and J are TRBV20-1 and TRBJ2-3; TRBD2 aligns across 11 bases. J was trimmed by 4 bases and V by 8 bases; bases with no gene match: 8. There are 14 residues in the CDR3. The germline CDR1 and CDR2 sequences are DFQATT and SNEGSKA (reference sequence). The CDR3 DNA reads TGCAGTCCCTCCACTAGCGGGAGTGCAGATACGCAGTATTTT. It codes for CSPSTSGSADTQYF.

The gene calls are TRBV6-4 and TRBJ1-1; 9 bases agree with TRBD1. V was pared by 2 bases and J by 9 bases, with 4 bases of the junction left unmatched. Germline CDR1 MRHNA, CDR2 SNTAGT. The CDR3 loop spans 13 amino acids. CDR3 in amino acids: CASSDTGTGKAFF. CDR3 bases: TGTGCCAGCAGTGACACGGGGACAGGGAAAGCTTTCTTT.

The V gene is TRBV6-5, the J gene TRBJ1-4; D ambiguous. CDR1 and CDR2 from the germline V gene are MNHEY and SVGAGI. Trimming removed 0 bases from V and 7 bases from J, with 12 bases in between. The length of the CDR3 is 15 residues. The CDR3 is CASSYSPAFPEKLFF. As DNA, the CDR3 is TGTGCCAGCAGTTACTCGCCGGCCTTCCCTGAAAAACTGTTTTTT.

This chain links TRBV29-1 with TRBJ2-3, with 12 bases lining up with TRBD2. V dropped 6 bases and J dropped 7; count of bases not matched to a gene: 8. Germline V gene sequence: CDR1 SQVTM, CDR2 ANQGSEA. This CDR3 is 14 amino acids long. The CDR3 DNA sequence: TGCAGCGTGGGTCTAGCGGGGGGGCGCCATACGCAGTATTTT. Residues: CSVGLAGGRHTQYF.

This clonotype showed up just a few times. The chain couples TRBV6-5 to TRBJ2-3; 10 bases map to TRBD1. The CDR3 extends over 15 amino acids. Trimming took 2 bases from V and 4 from J; bases not matched to a gene: 3. Looked up from germline, CDR1 is MNHEY and CDR2 is SVGAGI. DNA for the CDR3: TGTGCCAGCAGTTACGGACAGGGGGGCGCAGATACGCAGTATTTT. Amino acid sequence: CASSYGQGGADTQYF.

This clonotype was seen a handful of times. The genes are TRBV6-5 and TRBJ2-7; 7 bases are a match to TRBD2. V lost 0 bases, J lost 2 bases, and 13 bases stayed unmatched. CDR1 is MNHEY, CDR2 SVGAGI, per germline. The CDR3 covers 18 residues. CDR3 in amino acids: CASSYSDPKWTSTYEQYF. In nucleotides, the CDR3 is TGTGCCAGCAGTTACTCCGACCCCAAGTGGACTAGTACCTACGAGCAGTACTTC.

There are a few counts of this clonotype. The J gene is TRBJ2-2, the V gene TRBV25-1, with D unclear. The germline V and J ends were trimmed by 6 bases and 6 bases, with 11 bases remaining between them. The CDR3 consists of 13 residues. The germline gives CDR1 MGHDK, CDR2 SYGVNS. The CDR3 region is CASRGSGSGELFF. The CDR3 region has the DNA TGTGCCAGCAGGGGTAGTGGCTCCGGGGAGCTGTTTTTT.

The chain combines TRBV6-1 with TRBJ2-3; D gene uncertain. This CDR3 spans 14 amino acids. Trimming left V 0 bases short and J 7 bases short, with 11 bases between. CDR1 is MNHNS, CDR2 SASEGT, per germline. CDR3 residues: CASSEAAGGYTQYF. Written as DNA, the CDR3 is TGTGCCAGCAGTGAAGCCGCAGGCGGATATACGCAGTATTTT.

The rearrangement links TRBV20-1 to TRBJ2-7, with no clear D. Germline CDR1 is DFQATT and CDR2 is SNEGSKA (reference sequence). Trimming shortened V by 3 bases and J by 3 bases, and 12 bases separated the two germline ends. This CDR3 is built from 13 residues. The CDR3 here is CSARTRQNYEQYF. As DNA, the CDR3 is TGCAGTGCTAGGACGAGGCAGAACTACGAGCAGTACTTC.

V is TRBV20-1 and J is TRBJ2-7; D ambiguous. With 6 bases removed from V and 0 bases from J, the gap between germline ends came to 12 bases. Per germline, CDR1 DFQATT and CDR2 SNEGSKA (reference sequence). This CDR3 comprises 13 residues. The CDR3 DNA sequence: TGCAGTGCCAGACCCGGTTTCTCCTACGAGCAGTACTTC. Protein sequence: CSARPGFSYEQYF.

CDR3 in amino acids: CATSEGQGPTNEKLFF. The CDR3 DNA reads TGTGCCACCAGTGAGGGACAGGGGCCCACTAATGAAAAACTGTTTTTT. The genes are TRBV24-1 and TRBJ1-4; 10 positions agree with TRBD1. V was clipped by 4 bases and J by 2 bases; unmatched bases: 3. The CDR3 has 16 residues. Germline-derived CDR1 and CDR2 are KGHDR and SFDVKD.

The chain joins TRBV20-1 to TRBJ1-1, with D maybe TRBD1 (5 bases). CDR3 length: 12 amino acids. Trimming stripped 6 bases from V and 0 bases from J, with 8 bases between. From germline, CDR1 is DFQATT and CDR2 SNEGSKA (reference sequence). The CDR3 DNA follows: TGCAGTGCGACAGTGGTGAACACTGAAGCTTTCTTT. Amino acid sequence: CSATVVNTEAFF.

The CDR3 reads CASSLDGRAGRDTQYF. CDR3 coding DNA: TGTGCCAGCAGCTTAGACGGGAGGGCCGGCAGGGATACGCAGTATTTT. The chain carries TRBV7-2 and TRBJ2-3, with TRBD2 matching 8 bases. Unmatched junction bases numbered 9, after V lost 1 base and J lost 6 bases. Germline V CDR1 and CDR2: SGHTA, FQGNSA. This CDR3 has 16 residues.

This clonotype was seen more than once but under ten times. The J gene is TRBJ2-7, the V gene TRBV7-2; maybe TRBD1 (5 bases). Trimming cost V 3 bases and J 5 bases, with 14 bases left between them. This CDR3 contains 14 residues. Germline CDR1 and CDR2: SGHTA and FQGNSA. The CDR3 spells CASSFQPRADEQYF. The CDR3 bases are TGTGCCAGCAGCTTTCAGCCCAGGGCGGACGAGCAGTACTTC. The full variable domain, completed using reference TRBV7-2 and TRBJ2-7, is GAGVSQSPSNKVTEKGKDVELRCDPISGHTALYWYRQSLGQGLEFLIYFQGNSAPDKSGLPSDRFSAERTGGSVSTLTIQRTQQEDSAVYLCASSFQPRADEQYFGPGTRLTVT.

This clonotype has more than one count but fewer than ten. V is TRBV28 and J is TRBJ2-7; D call uncertain. The V and J ends lost 6 bases and 3 bases respectively, with 12 bases between them. The V gene's germline CDR1 is MDHEN and CDR2 SYDVKM. There are 13 residues in the CDR3. CDR3 amino acids: CASSPQAYYEQYF. The CDR3 nucleotides read TGTGCCAGCAGCCCCCAGGCCTACTACGAGCAGTACTTC.